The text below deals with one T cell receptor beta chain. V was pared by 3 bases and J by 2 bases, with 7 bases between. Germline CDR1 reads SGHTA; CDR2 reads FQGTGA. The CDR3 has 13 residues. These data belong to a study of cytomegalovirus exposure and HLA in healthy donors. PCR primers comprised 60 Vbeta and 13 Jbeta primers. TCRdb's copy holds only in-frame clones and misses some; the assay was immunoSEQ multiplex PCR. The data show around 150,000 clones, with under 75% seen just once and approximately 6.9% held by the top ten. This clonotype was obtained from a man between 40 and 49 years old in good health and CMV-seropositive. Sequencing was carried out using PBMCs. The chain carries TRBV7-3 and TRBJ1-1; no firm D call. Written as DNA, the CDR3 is TGTGCCAGCAGCTTCCAGCGTAACACTGAAGCTTTCTTT. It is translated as CASSFQRNTEAFF.